The 12 T cell receptor beta chains reported below all come from one sample, sequenced in a study of blood T cell repertoires in COVID-19. Data came from immunoSEQ multiplex PCR; TCRdb stores just in-frame clones and leaves some out. The data contain under 200,000 clones, around four fifths of them singletons. Source material: peripheral blood. The receptors come from a woman between 25 and 40 years old with acute or convalescent COVID-19.

DNA for the CDR3: TGTGCCACCAGCAGAGTTGACGGCTCCCGGGGGACTGAAGCTTTCTTT. Translated, it gives CATSRVDGSRGTEAFF. The V gene is TRBV15, the J gene TRBJ1-1; tentatively, D is TRBD1 (5 bases). Germline CDR1 and CDR2: LNHNV and YYDKDF (reference sequence). The CDR3 is made up of 16 amino acids. V was pared by 1 base and J by 5 bases, with 17 bases between.

This rearrangement joins TRBV19 to TRBJ1-2, with D perhaps TRBD1 (5 bases). This CDR3 region has 17 residues. The V end lost 7 bases, the J end lost 3 bases, and 24 bases lay between the germline ends. The germline V gene encodes CDR1 LNHDA and CDR2 SQIVND (reference sequence). The CDR3 protein is CASTLNIILDSDYGYTF. CDR3 coding DNA: TGTGCCAGTACCCTAAATATCATCCTTGACAGCGACTATGGCTACACCTTC.

V gene TRBV10-1 combines with J gene TRBJ1-2; TRBD1 might be the D (6 bases). Germline V gene sequence: CDR1 WNHNN, CDR2 SYGVQD (reference sequence). V was trimmed by 5 bases and J by 8 bases, leaving 18 bases between them. The CDR3 runs 14 residues. The CDR3: CASSYNPGVQGYTF. CDR3 bases: TGCGCCAGCAGTTATAACCCAGGGGTGCAAGGCTACACCTTC.

The chain uses TRBV5-1 and TRBJ1-2, with 9 positions matching TRBD1. This CDR3 is 14 amino acids long. V shed 1 base, J shed 4 bases, and the junction held 2 bases outside the gene matches. The V gene's germline CDR1 is SGHRS and CDR2 YFSETQ. The CDR3 is CASSLTGGGYGYTF. CDR3 in DNA: TGCGCCAGCAGCTTGACAGGGGGCGGCTATGGCTACACCTTC.

The gene calls are TRBV11-3 and TRBJ2-2; 9 bases match TRBD1. The CDR3 is 15 residues long. Germline trimming cut 5 bases from V and 7 bases from J; bases unmatched to any gene: 8. Germline values: CDR1 SGHNT, CDR2 YENEEA. In DNA, the CDR3 is TGTGCCAGCAGCCAATGGACAGGGGTCGGCGGGGAGCTGTTTTTT. This gives the protein CASSQWTGVGGELFF.

The chain combines TRBV15 with TRBJ1-2, with D possibly matching TRBD1 (6 bases). CDR1 and CDR2 (germline): LNHNV, YYDKDF (reference sequence). V was trimmed by 1 base and J by 6 bases, leaving 12 bases between them. The CDR3 runs to 14 residues. The CDR3 loop reads CATSRVGGRDGYTF. In DNA, the CDR3 is TGTGCCACCAGCAGAGTAGGGGGACGAGATGGCTACACCTTC.

A single count supports this clone. The chain recombines TRBV27 with TRBJ2-6, with a possible D match to TRBD2 (5 bases). Looked up from germline, CDR1 is MNHEY and CDR2 is SMNVEV (reference sequence). The CDR3 covers 19 residues. Deletions cut 5 bases from V and 0 bases from J, with 20 bases between. The CDR3 DNA follows: TGTGCCAGCAGTGCCCACGGGATTGAGTTCAGCTCTGGGGCCAACGTCCTGACTTTC. It translates to CASSAHGIEFSSGANVLTF.

The V and J genes are TRBV7-8 and TRBJ1-1; 7 bases map to TRBD1. CDR3 length: 14 residues. Germline values: CDR1 SGHVS, CDR2 FQNEAQ. J was trimmed by 1 base and V by 1 base; bases with no gene match: 0. In nucleotides, the CDR3 is TGTGCCAGCAGCTTAGGGACAGGGAACACTGAAGCTTTCTTT. This gives the protein CASSLGTGNTEAFF.

This chain connects TRBV4-1 to TRBJ2-1; weak D call: TRBD1 (6 bases). Germline-derived CDR1 and CDR2 are MGHRA and YSYEKL. This CDR3 has 14 residues. Trimming removed 1 base at V and 5 bases at J, with 9 bases between. In nucleotides, the CDR3 is TGCGCCAGCAGCCAAGTTGGGGGCCACAATGAGCAGTTCTTC. Translation: CASSQVGGHNEQFF.

This clone came up once. The chain is built from TRBV24-1 and TRBJ1-5; TRBD1 aligns across 8 bases. The trim removed 3 bases at V and 3 bases at J, leaving 9 bases unmatched. The CDR3 runs to 17 residues. CDR1 and CDR2 (germline): KGHDR, SFDVKD. CDR3 DNA: TGTGCCACCAGTGATACTACCGGGACAGGTGACAATCAGCCCCAGCATTTT. This encodes CATSDTTGTGDNQPQHF.

This chain links TRBV7-9 with TRBJ2-5; D is ambiguous. The CDR3 has 10 residues. The germline V gene encodes CDR1 SEHNR and CDR2 FQNEAQ (reference sequence). V was trimmed by 7 bases and J by 2 bases, leaving 2 bases between them. The CDR3 DNA is TGTGCCAGCATACAAGAGACCCAGTACTTC. Translation: CASIQETQYF.

The genes are TRBV7-6 and TRBJ2-3; the match to TRBD2 covers 9 bases. This CDR3 spans 16 amino acids. The ends lost 5 bases at V and 3 bases at J; junction bases unmatched: 9. Germline V gene data show CDR1 as SGHVS and CDR2 as FNYEAQ. In DNA, the CDR3 is TGTGCCAGCAGCCCGATAGCGGGAGTGATTACAGATACGCAGTATTTT. This encodes CASSPIAGVITDTQYF.